The 32 T cell receptor beta chains listed next were all sequenced from one sample in a study of T cell changes during pregnancy in multiple sclerosis (dated by TCRdb to about 2019). The method behind the library was the immunoSEQ multiplex PCR assay. TCRdb mirrors the immuneACCESS table, restricted to in-frame sequences. Some clones are absent from its copies; in checked studies, under half trace to an unresolved V gene, and the reason for the others is unknown. This sample holds tens of thousands of clones; about 93% were observed only once. Jointly, the top ten make up around 1.4% of the sample. Specimen: peripheral blood, collected in the third trimester of pregnancy. Source of these receptors: a female donor in good health, enrolled as a control in a pregnancy study.

The chain couples TRBV5-1 to TRBJ2-3; D not certain. V lost 0 bases and J lost 2, with 7 bases in between. The CDR3 extends over 14 amino acids. Germline V gene lookup returns CDR1 SGHRS and CDR2 YFSETQ. The CDR3 nucleotides read TGCGCCAGCAGCTTGGATGCACTCACAGATACGCAGTATTTT. Amino acid sequence: CASSLDALTDTQYF.

This chain uses TRBV5-1 with TRBJ2-3; 9 bases are a match to TRBD1. The germline CDR1 and CDR2 sequences are SGHRS and YFSETQ. The CDR3 totals 15 residues. V was clipped by 1 base and J by 2 bases; unmatched bases: 2. The CDR3 loop is CASSLTGGYTDTQYF. DNA of the CDR3: TGCGCCAGCAGCTTGACAGGGGGCTACACAGATACGCAGTATTTT. Full variable domain (outside the CDR3, taken from reference TRBV5-1 and TRBJ2-3): KAGVTQTPRYLIKTRGQQVTLSCSPISGHRSVSWYQQTPGQGLQFLFEYFSETQRNKGNFPGRFSGRQFSNSRSEMNVSTLELGDSALYLCASSLTGGYTDTQYFGPGTRLTVL.

A single count supports this clone. The chain joins TRBV15 to TRBJ2-7, with 14 bases aligning to TRBD2. CDR3 length: 15 amino acids. V was pared by 4 bases and J by 4 bases, with 3 bases of the junction left unmatched. Germline-derived CDR1 and CDR2 are LNHNV and YYDKDF (reference sequence). CDR3 in DNA: TGTGCCACCAGCACCCGGACTAGCGGGAGGTACGAGCAGTACTTC. Translated, it gives CATSTRTSGRYEQYF.

The genes are TRBV4-1 and TRBJ1-5; 8 positions agree with TRBD1. Per germline, CDR1 MGHRA and CDR2 YSYEKL. The V and J ends lost 1 base and 5 bases, in that order; junction bases with no gene match: 4. This CDR3 has 15 residues. This chain's CDR3 is CASSQGSGGHQPQHF. The DNA for the CDR3 is TGCGCCAGCAGCCAAGGTTCAGGGGGCCATCAGCCCCAGCATTTT.

The CDR3 loop reads CASRTTGNTEAFF. The CDR3, as DNA: TGTGCCAGCAGAACGACAGGGAACACTGAAGCTTTCTTT. The V call is TRBV2, the J call TRBJ1-1; possibly TRBD1 for D (6 bases). CDR1 and CDR2 from the germline V gene are SNHLY and FYNNEI. Trimming pared 6 bases from V and 1 base from J, leaving 9 bases between. This CDR3 spans 13 amino acids.

The rearrangement links TRBV19 to TRBJ2-5; D possibly corresponds to TRBD2 (6 bases). Germline V gives CDR1 LNHDA, CDR2 SQIVND (reference sequence). CDR3 length: 14 amino acids. V lost 5 bases and J lost 6, with 16 bases in between. The CDR3 loop reads CASSPLGGGKTQYF. The CDR3 DNA reads TGTGCCAGTAGTCCACTGGGGGGAGGAAAGACCCAGTACTTC.

This chain links TRBV27 with TRBJ1-1; tentative D call: TRBD1 (5 bases). Trimming removed 0 bases at V and 6 bases at J, with 11 bases between. Germline V CDR1 and CDR2: MNHEY, SMNVEV (reference sequence). CDR3 length: 14 amino acids. The CDR3 bases are TGTGCCAGCAGTTTATCACCAGGGTCGGCTGAAGCTTTCTTT. It codes for CASSLSPGSAEAFF.

This clone was picked up one time. The chain joins TRBV5-1 to TRBJ2-4; 9 nucleotides agree with TRBD2. Germline V gene sequence: CDR1 SGHRS, CDR2 YFSETQ. Germline trimming cut 1 base from V and 5 bases from J; bases unmatched to any gene: 7. The CDR3 is made up of 16 amino acids. Here the CDR3 DNA reads TGCGCCAGCAGCTTGTCGGGCGGGAGGGCGGAAAACATTCAGTACTTC. This translates into CASSLSGGRAENIQYF.

This clone is a singleton in its sample. The chain couples TRBV4-1 to TRBJ2-3, with 7 bases identical to TRBD2. Per the germline V gene, CDR1 is MGHRA and CDR2 is YSYEKL. V shed 0 bases and J 4 bases; nucleotides not matched to a gene: 10. The CDR3 extends over 17 amino acids. This chain's CDR3 is CASSQDRDYLRADTQYF. The CDR3 DNA is TGCGCCAGCAGCCAAGATCGGGACTACCTAAGAGCAGATACGCAGTATTTT.

The V and J genes are TRBV10-2 and TRBJ2-1; 13 positions match TRBD2. The CDR3 sequence is 14 residues long. V dropped 6 bases and J dropped 7; count of bases not matched to a gene: 3. The germline V gene has CDR1 WSHSY and CDR2 SAAADI. This chain's CDR3 is CASRLAGGPNEQFF. CDR3 nucleotides: TGCGCCAGCAGACTAGCGGGAGGGCCGAATGAGCAGTTCTTC.

This chain uses TRBV5-1 with TRBJ2-1; TRBD1 is a possible D gene (6 bases). V gave up 0 bases and J gave up 5 bases, with 24 bases separating them. Germline values: CDR1 SGHRS, CDR2 YFSETQ. The CDR3 loop spans 19 amino acids. DNA for the CDR3: TGCGCCAGCAGCTTGGACAGGGCTTACCAACAGGGCATACACAATGAGCAGTTCTTC. Amino acids: CASSLDRAYQQGIHNEQFF.

This clone appeared once. At one boundary the junction diverges from the germline segment, which might be a read error. The CDR3 DNA follows: TGTGCCAGCAGGGAAGGGGGCGGGATTGAAAAACTGTTTTTT. Amino acid sequence: CASREGGGIEKLFF. This rearrangement joins TRBV2 to TRBJ1-4; 7 bases line up with TRBD1. Germline CDR1 and CDR2: SNHLY and FYNNEI. The CDR3 totals 14 residues.

This clone showed up just once. This chain links TRBV5-6 with TRBJ2-7, with D possibly TRBD2 on 6 matching bases. Per the germline V gene, CDR1 is SGHDT and CDR2 is YYEEEE. Trimming pared 1 base from V and 3 bases from J, leaving 11 bases between. The CDR3 runs to 14 residues. CDR3 DNA sequence: TGTGCCAGCAGCTTGTTGGGAGGCAACTACGAGCAGTACTTC. Protein sequence: CASSLLGGNYEQYF.

V and J are TRBV7-2 and TRBJ1-5, with D unclear. Germline loops: CDR1 SGHTA, CDR2 FQGNSA. The V and J ends lost 3 bases and 5 bases respectively, with 8 bases between them. CDR3 size: 13 residues. CDR3 coding DNA: TGTGCCAGCAGCTTTGACGGGGATCAGCCCCAGCATTTT. Encoded protein: CASSFDGDQPQHF.

This clone was detected once. This chain connects TRBV5-4 to TRBJ2-1; 9 bases line up with TRBD2. Germline values: CDR1 SGHNT, CDR2 YYREEE (reference sequence). The CDR3 spans 15 residues. With V trimmed by 6 bases and J by 0 bases, 4 bases remained unmatched. DNA of the CDR3: TGTGCCAGCACCGAAGCGGGAGGCTCCTACAATGAGCAGTTCTTC. Translation gives CASTEAGGSYNEQFF.

The V and J genes are TRBV4-1 and TRBJ2-3, with 9 bases that match TRBD1. V lost 0 bases, J lost 5 bases, and 6 bases stayed unmatched. Germline values: CDR1 MGHRA, CDR2 YSYEKL. This CDR3 has 16 residues. The CDR3 region is CASSQERTGALDTQYF. DNA of the CDR3: TGCGCCAGCAGCCAAGAAAGGACAGGGGCATTAGATACGCAGTATTTT.

V usage is TRBV11-2 and J usage is TRBJ1-1; possibly TRBD1 for D (6 bases). The CDR3 loop spans 14 amino acids. CDR1 and CDR2 from the germline V gene are SGHAT and FQNNGV. Trimming pared 5 bases from V and 1 base from J, leaving 11 bases between. The CDR3 here is CASSRTGWNTEAFF. As DNA, the CDR3 is TGTGCCAGCAGCCGAACAGGGTGGAACACTGAAGCTTTCTTT.

This clone came up once. The V gene is TRBV2, the J gene TRBJ1-3; 7 nucleotides align to TRBD1. The length of the CDR3 is 14 residues. The germline gives CDR1 SNHLY, CDR2 FYNNEI. J was trimmed by 0 bases and V by 8 bases; bases with no gene match: 4. The CDR3 sequence is CASGAGGSGNTIYF. As DNA, the CDR3 is TGTGCCAGCGGGGCAGGGGGCTCTGGAAACACCATATATTTT.

This rearrangement joins TRBV18 to TRBJ2-5; 11 positions agree with TRBD2. The CDR3 spans 17 residues. The J segment lost 6 bases and the V segment lost 2 bases, leaving 11 bases of the junction unmatched. Germline V gives CDR1 KGHSH, CDR2 LQKENI. CDR3 bases: TGTGCCAGCTCACCATTAACTAGCGGGAGTGAGAGAAAGACCCAGTACTTC. It codes for CASSPLTSGSERKTQYF.

The V and J genes are TRBV28 and TRBJ1-1; D not resolved. Germline V gives CDR1 MDHEN, CDR2 SYDVKM. V lost 6 bases and J 4 bases, leaving 9 bases between the germline ends. The CDR3 is 12 residues long. CDR3 residues: CASRSGPTEAFF. CDR3 sequence (DNA): TGTGCCAGCAGATCCGGTCCCACTGAAGCTTTCTTT.

In its sample, this clone was seen once. The V and J genes are TRBV4-2 and TRBJ2-7, with unresolved D. This CDR3 spans 15 amino acids. Looked up from germline, CDR1 is LGHNA and CDR2 is YNFKEQ. Deletions cut 0 bases from V and 2 bases from J, with 11 bases between. The CDR3 is CASSQDERSTYEQYF. The CDR3 DNA reads as TGTGCCAGCAGCCAAGATGAGAGATCCACCTACGAGCAGTACTTC.

V is TRBV28 and J is TRBJ1-2; 12 bases fit TRBD1. The CDR3 loop spans 14 amino acids. Germline V CDR1 and CDR2: MDHEN, SYDVKM. The ends lost 6 bases at V and 4 bases at J; junction bases unmatched: 3. The CDR3: CASRGTGGSYGYTF. The CDR3 DNA is TGTGCCAGCAGGGGGACAGGGGGCTCCTATGGCTACACCTTC.

This chain connects TRBV4-1 to TRBJ2-5; 14 positions agree with TRBD2. V gave up 4 bases and J gave up 2 bases; unmatched junction bases: 9. Germline V lookup: CDR1 MGHRA, CDR2 YSYEKL. This CDR3 is built from 18 residues. The CDR3: CASSRGLAGAWGQETQYF. The CDR3 coding sequence is TGCGCCAGCAGCCGGGGACTAGCGGGAGCTTGGGGACAAGAGACCCAGTACTTC.

The CDR3 region has the DNA TGTGCCAGCAGCGTGTACTTAGGGTCGGAGGGAGATACGCAGTATTTT. Its translation is CASSVYLGSEGDTQYF. This sequence joins TRBV9 and TRBJ2-3, with D maybe TRBD2 (6 bases). CDR1 SGDLS and CDR2 YYNGEE come from the germline V gene. The V end was cut by 2 bases, the J end by 5 bases, with 18 bases between. The CDR3 length is 16 residues.

CDR3 coding DNA: TGTGCCAGCAGCTTGGCCACTTCAGGGGCAGAGACCCAGTACTTC. The encoded protein is CASSLATSGAETQYF. The chain is built from TRBV5-6 and TRBJ2-5, with D perhaps matching TRBD1 (6 bases). V shed 0 bases and J shed 4 bases, with 13 bases lying between them. In germline, CDR1 is SGHDT, CDR2 YYEEEE. There are 15 residues in the CDR3.

V and J are TRBV7-6 and TRBJ1-1; no reliable D call. The germline gives CDR1 SGHVS, CDR2 FNYEAQ. Trimming cost V 1 base and J 1 base, with 10 bases left between them. The CDR3 is made up of 15 amino acids. CDR3 in DNA: TGTGCCAGCAGCTTAGGGCCCATCCAGAACACTGAAGCTTTCTTT. As protein: CASSLGPIQNTEAFF.

The V and J genes are TRBV5-1 and TRBJ1-2; unclear D gene. The V end was cut by 4 bases, the J end by 4 bases, with 11 bases between. The length of the CDR3 is 13 residues. Germline CDR1 is SGHRS and CDR2 is YFSETQ. The CDR3 sequence is CASSPKSGYGYTF. As DNA, the CDR3 is TGCGCCAGCAGCCCGAAGAGCGGCTATGGCTACACCTTC.

In this sample, this clone turned up once. This chain links TRBV9 with TRBJ2-7; 11 bases fit TRBD2. This CDR3 is 16 amino acids long. In germline, CDR1 is SGDLS, CDR2 YYNGEE. Trimming at V came to 4 bases and at J to 0 bases, leaving 6 bases not matched to a gene. This CDR3 reads CASSPTGTSGSYEQYF. In nucleotides, the CDR3 is TGTGCCAGCAGCCCAACCGGGACTAGCGGCTCCTACGAGCAGTACTTC.

The rearrangement joins TRBV6-1 to TRBJ2-6; D unresolved. Germline V CDR1 and CDR2: MNHNS, SASEGT. V was clipped by 0 bases and J by 0 bases, with 9 bases between them. This CDR3 has 17 amino acids. CDR3: CASSEARVSSGANVLTF. CDR3 DNA sequence: TGTGCCAGCAGTGAAGCCCGGGTTTCCTCTGGGGCCAACGTCCTGACTTTC.

The chain uses TRBV10-3 and TRBJ1-3; no definite D call. In germline, CDR1 is ENHRY, CDR2 SYGVKD. The germline V and J ends were trimmed by 8 bases and 1 base, with 9 bases remaining between them. The CDR3 loop spans 13 amino acids. In nucleotides, the CDR3 is TGTGCCATCGGGCCGAGTTCTGGAAACACCATATATTTT. Amino acids: CAIGPSSGNTIYF.

The chain couples TRBV19 to TRBJ1-2; D is ambiguous. V was pared by 5 bases and J by 0 bases, with 7 bases between. CDR1 is LNHDA and CDR2 is SQIVND in the germline V gene (reference sequence). CDR3 length: 13 amino acids. The CDR3 coding sequence is TGTGCCAGTAGTTTTCGGGCTAACTATGGCTACACCTTC. As protein: CASSFRANYGYTF. The complete variable domain, with remaining parts taken from reference TRBV19 and TRBJ1-2, reads DGGITQSPKYLFRKEGQNVTLSCEQNLNHDAMYWYRQDPGQGLRLIYYSQIVNDFQKGDIAEGYSVSREKKESFPLTVTSAQKNPTAFYLCASSFRANYGYTFGSGTRLTVV.

The rearrangement joins TRBV7-2 to TRBJ2-1; 14 positions agree with TRBD2. The CDR3 has 17 residues. V gave up 6 bases and J gave up 9 bases; unmatched junction bases: 13. Germline V CDR1 and CDR2: SGHTA, FQGNSA. CDR3 DNA sequence: TGTGCCAGCAGTAAAACAAGACTAGCGGGAGGGCGGGGTGAGCAGTTCTTC. Translation gives CASSKTRLAGGRGEQFF.